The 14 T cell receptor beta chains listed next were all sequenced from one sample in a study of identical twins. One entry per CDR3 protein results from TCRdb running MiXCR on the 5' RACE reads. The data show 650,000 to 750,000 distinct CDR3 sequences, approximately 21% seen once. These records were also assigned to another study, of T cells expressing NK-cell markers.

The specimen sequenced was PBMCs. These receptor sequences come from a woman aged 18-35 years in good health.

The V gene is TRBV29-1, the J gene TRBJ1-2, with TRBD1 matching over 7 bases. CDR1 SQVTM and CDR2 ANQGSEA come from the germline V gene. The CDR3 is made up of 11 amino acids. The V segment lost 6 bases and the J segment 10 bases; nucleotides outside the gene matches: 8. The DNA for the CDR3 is TGCAGCGTCGCCACAGGGGTAGCCTACACCTTC. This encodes CSVATGVAYTF. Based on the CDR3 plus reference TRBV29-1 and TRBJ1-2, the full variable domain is SAVISQKPSRDICQRGTSLTIQCQVDSQVTMMFWYRQQPGQSLTLIATANQGSEATYESGFVIDKFPISRPNLTFSTLTVSNMSPEDSSIYLCSVATGVAYTFGSGTRLTVV.

DNA for the CDR3: TGCGCCAGCAGCCAGTCCATGGGGGGATACGAGCAGTACTTC. Translating gives CASSQSMGGYEQYF. The gene calls are TRBV5-1 and TRBJ2-7, with D maybe TRBD2 (6 bases). Trimming removed 4 bases from V and 4 bases from J, with 15 bases in between. Looked up from germline, CDR1 is SGHRS and CDR2 is YFSETQ. The CDR3 is 14 residues long.

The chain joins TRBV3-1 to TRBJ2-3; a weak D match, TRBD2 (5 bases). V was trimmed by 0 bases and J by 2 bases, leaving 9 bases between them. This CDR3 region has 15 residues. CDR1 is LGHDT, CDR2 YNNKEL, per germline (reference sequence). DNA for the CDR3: TGTGCCAGCAGCCAAGATCGGAGGATCACAGATACGCAGTATTTT. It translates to CASSQDRRITDTQYF.

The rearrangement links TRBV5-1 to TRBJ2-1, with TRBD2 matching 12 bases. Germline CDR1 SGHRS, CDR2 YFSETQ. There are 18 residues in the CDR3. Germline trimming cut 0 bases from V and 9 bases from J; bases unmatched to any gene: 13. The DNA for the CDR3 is TGCGCCAGCAGCTTGGGCCCGCTACTAGCGGGGGGATCGGGTGAGCAGTTCTTC. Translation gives CASSLGPLLAGGSGEQFF.

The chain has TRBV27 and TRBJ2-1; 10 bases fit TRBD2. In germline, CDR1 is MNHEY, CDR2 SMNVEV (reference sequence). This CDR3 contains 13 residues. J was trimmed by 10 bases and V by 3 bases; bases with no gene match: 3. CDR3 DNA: TGTGCCAGCAGTTTGGGACTAGCGTGGGAGCAGTTCTTC. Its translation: CASSLGLAWEQFF.

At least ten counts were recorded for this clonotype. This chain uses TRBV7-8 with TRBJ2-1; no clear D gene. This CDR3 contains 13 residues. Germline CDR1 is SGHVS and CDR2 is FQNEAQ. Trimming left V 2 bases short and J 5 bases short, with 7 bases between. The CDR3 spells CASSLYLHNEQFF. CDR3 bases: TGTGCCAGCAGCTTATATCTGCACAATGAGCAGTTCTTC.

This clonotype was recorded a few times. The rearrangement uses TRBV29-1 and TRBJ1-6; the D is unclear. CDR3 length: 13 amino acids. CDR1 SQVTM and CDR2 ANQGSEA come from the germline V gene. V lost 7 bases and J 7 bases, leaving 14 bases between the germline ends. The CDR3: CSGQETLNSPLHF. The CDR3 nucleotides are TGCAGCGGGCAGGAAACCTTAAATTCACCCCTCCACTTT.

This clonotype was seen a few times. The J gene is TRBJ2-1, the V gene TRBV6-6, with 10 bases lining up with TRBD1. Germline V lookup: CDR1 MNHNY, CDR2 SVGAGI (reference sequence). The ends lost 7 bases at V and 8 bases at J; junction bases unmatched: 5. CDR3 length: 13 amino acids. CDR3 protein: CASKATGGDEQFF. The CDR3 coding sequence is TGTGCCAGCAAAGCGACAGGGGGCGATGAGCAGTTCTTC.

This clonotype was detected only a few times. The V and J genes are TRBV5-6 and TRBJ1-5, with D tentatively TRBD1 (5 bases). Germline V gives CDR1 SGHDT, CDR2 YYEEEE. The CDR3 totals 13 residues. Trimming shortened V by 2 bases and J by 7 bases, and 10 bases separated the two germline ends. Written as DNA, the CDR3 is TGTGCCAGCAGCTTTGGGGACGAGCAGCCCCAGCATTTT. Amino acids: CASSFGDEQPQHF. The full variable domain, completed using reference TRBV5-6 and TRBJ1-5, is DAGVTQSPTHLIKTRGQQVTLRCSPKSGHDTVSWYQQALGQGPQFIFQYYEEEERQRGNFPDRFSGHQFPNYSSELNVNALLLGDSALYLCASSFGDEQPQHFGDGTRLSIL.

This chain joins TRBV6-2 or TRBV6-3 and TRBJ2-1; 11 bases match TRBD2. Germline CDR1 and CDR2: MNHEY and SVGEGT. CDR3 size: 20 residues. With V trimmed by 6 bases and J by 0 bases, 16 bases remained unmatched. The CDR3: CASRVRIGTSGLRSYNEQFF. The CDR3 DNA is TGTGCCAGCAGAGTGAGAATCGGGACTAGCGGTCTTCGCTCCTACAATGAGCAGTTCTTC.

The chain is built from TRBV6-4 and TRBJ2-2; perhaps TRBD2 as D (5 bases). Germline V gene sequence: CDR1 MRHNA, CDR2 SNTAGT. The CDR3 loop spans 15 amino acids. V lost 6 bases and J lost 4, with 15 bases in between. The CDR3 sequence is CASRARGGPTGELFF. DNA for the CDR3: TGTGCCAGCAGAGCCCGAGGCGGGCCCACCGGGGAGCTGTTTTTT.

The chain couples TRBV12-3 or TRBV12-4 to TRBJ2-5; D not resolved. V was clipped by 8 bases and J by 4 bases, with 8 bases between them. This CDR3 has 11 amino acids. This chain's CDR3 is CASGVLETQYF. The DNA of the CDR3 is TGTGCCAGCGGGGTATTAGAGACCCAGTACTTC.

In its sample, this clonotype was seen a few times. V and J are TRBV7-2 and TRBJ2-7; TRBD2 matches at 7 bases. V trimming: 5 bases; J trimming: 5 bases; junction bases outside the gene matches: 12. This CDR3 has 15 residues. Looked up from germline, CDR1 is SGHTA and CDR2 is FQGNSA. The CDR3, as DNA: TGTGCCAGCAGCAACTCGGGCGGGAGAAGCCACGAGCAGTACTTC. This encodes CASSNSGGRSHEQYF.

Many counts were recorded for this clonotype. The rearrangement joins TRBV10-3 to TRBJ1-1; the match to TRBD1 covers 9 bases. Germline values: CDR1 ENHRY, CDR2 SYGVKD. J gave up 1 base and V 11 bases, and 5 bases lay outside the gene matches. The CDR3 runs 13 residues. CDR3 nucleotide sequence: TGTGCCGCGGAGGGACAGGGGAACACTGAAGCTTTCTTT. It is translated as CAAEGQGNTEAFF.